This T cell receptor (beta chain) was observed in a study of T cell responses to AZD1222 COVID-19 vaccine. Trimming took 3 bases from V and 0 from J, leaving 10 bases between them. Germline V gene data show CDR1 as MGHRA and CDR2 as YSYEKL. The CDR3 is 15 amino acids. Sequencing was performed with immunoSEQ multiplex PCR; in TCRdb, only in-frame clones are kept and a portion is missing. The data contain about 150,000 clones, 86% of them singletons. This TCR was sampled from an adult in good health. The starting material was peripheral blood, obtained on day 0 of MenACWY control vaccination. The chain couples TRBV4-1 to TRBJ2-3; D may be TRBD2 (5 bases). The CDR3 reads CASSQLAVSTDTQYF. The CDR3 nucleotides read TGCGCCAGCAGCCAGCTAGCAGTAAGCACAGATACGCAGTATTTT.